This is a list of T cell receptor beta chains from one sample in a study of blood T cell repertoires in COVID-19. Produced via immunoSEQ multiplex PCR; TCRdb's table is partial and in-frame only. The profile shows some 350,000 clones, roughly 90% of them singletons. The sequenced sample was peripheral blood. The receptors shown here come from a woman aged 25 to 39 with COVID-19, enrolled during active disease. The CDR3 runs from the conserved cysteine through the conserved F or W. A D gene is named only where the DNA matches it firmly. Some rows mark clone size as missing; the rest say once, few, many or name a class of expanded clone.

V	D	size	J	DNA	CDR3
TRBV28	TRBD1	NA	TRBJ1-2	TGTGCCATCTCTACAGGGGGCGCATCTAACTATGGCTACACCTTC	CAISTGGASNYGYTF
TRBV2	TRBD1	NA	TRBJ2-1	TGTGCCAGCAGTGATGGGACAGGGGTCGCTACGAATGAGCAGTTCTTC	CASSDGTGVATNEQFF
TRBV12-3/TRBV12-4	NA	NA	TRBJ2-7	TGTGCCAGCAGTTTAGCTAACAAGTACGAGCAGTACTTC	CASSLANKYEQYF
TRBV5-1	TRBD2	NA	TRBJ2-3	TGCGCCAGCAGCATACTAGCGGGGGCGGCAGATACGCAGTATTTT	CASSILAGAADTQYF
TRBV19	TRBD1	NA	TRBJ1-3	TGTGCCAGTAGTCAGGGGGGCTCTGGAAACACCATATATTTT	CASSQGGSGNTIYF
TRBV4-1	NA	NA	TRBJ1-4	TGCGCCAGCAGCCAAAGAACCCGGAACCTGGGAGGTAATGAAAAACTGTTTTTT	CASSQRTRNLGGNEKLFF
TRBV4-3	TRBD1	NA	TRBJ2-3	TGCGCCAGCAGCCAAGGCAGGGGGTGGACAGATACGCAGTATTTT	CASSQGRGWTDTQYF
TRBV28	TRBD2	NA	TRBJ2-1	TGTGCCAGCAGTTTATTTGGGGGGGTCCGCAATGAGCAGTTCTTC	CASSLFGGVRNEQFF
TRBV4-3	TRBD1	once	TRBJ2-5	TGCGCCAGCAGCCAAATACAGGGGGTGGGGTACCAAGAGACCCAGTACTTC	CASSQIQGVGYQETQYF
TRBV4-3	TRBD2	few	TRBJ2-5	TGCGCCAGCAGCCAAACACTAGCGTCGGAGACCCAGTACTTC	CASSQTLASETQYF
TRBV5-1	NA	NA	TRBJ2-7	TGCGCCAGCAGCCTAAACTACGAGCAGTACTTC	CASSLNYEQYF
TRBV10-3	TRBD1	NA	TRBJ1-2	TGTGCCATCAGTGTTGGACAGGGAACCTATGGCTACACCTTC	CAISVGQGTYGYTF
TRBV7-9	NA	NA	TRBJ2-7	TGTGCCAGCAGCTTAGTTCTGGGACGCGCGGGGGAGCAGTACTTC	CASSLVLGRAGEQYF
TRBV6-1	TRBD1	NA	TRBJ1-5	TGTGCCAGCAGTGATAGCAGGGGGATACTTGATAGCAATCAGCCCCAGCATTTT	CASSDSRGILDSNQPQHF
TRBV28	TRBD1	NA	TRBJ1-2	TGTGCCAGCACACCCCCCACAGGGGCGGACTATGGCTACACCTTC	CASTPPTGADYGYTF
TRBV5-1	TRBD1	NA	TRBJ1-6	TGCGCCAGCAGCCCGGGACAGGCGAACAATTCACCCCTCCACTTT	CASSPGQANNSPLHF
TRBV2	TRBD1	NA	TRBJ1-2	TGTGCCAGCAGCGGGGACAGGGTCTATGGCTACACCTTC	CASSGDRVYGYTF
TRBV30	TRBD2	NA	TRBJ2-1	TGTGCCTGGAGTTCCCACCAGGCTAGCGGGACCTACAATGAGCAGTTCTTC	CAWSSHQASGTYNEQFF
TRBV6-5	NA	NA	TRBJ1-1	TGTGCCAGCAGTTACTTAGTGGGCCTGAACACTGAAGCTTTCTTT	CASSYLVGLNTEAFF
TRBV11-3	TRBD1	NA	TRBJ1-1	TGTGCCAGCAACAGGGGCGGGAACACTGAAGCTTTCTTT	CASNRGGNTEAFF
TRBV5-4	NA	NA	TRBJ1-4	TGTGCCAGCAGCGCGGACAGCCCTTGGAGTGAAAAACTGTTTTTT	CASSADSPWSEKLFF
TRBV6-2/TRBV6-3	TRBD2	NA	TRBJ2-2	TGTGCCAGCAGTTGGGGACTAGCGGGATACACCGGGGAGCTGTTTTTT	CASSWGLAGYTGELFF
TRBV3-1/TRBV3-2	TRBD1	NA	TRBJ1-2	TGTGCCAGCAGCCCCATCCGGGACAGGGGATTCCCCTATGGCTACACCTTC	CASSPIRDRGFPYGYTF
TRBV4-3	TRBD1	NA	TRBJ2-3	TGCGCCAGCAGCCAGGGGACAGGGGACACAGATACGCAGTATTTT	CASSQGTGDTDTQYF
TRBV28	TRBD2	NA	TRBJ2-3	TGTGCCAGCAGTTCACTAGCGGGCACAGATACGCAGTATTTT	CASSSLAGTDTQYF
TRBV6-5	TRBD2	once	TRBJ2-2	TGTGCCAGTCGACTAGCGGGGGGAGATACCGGGGAGCTGTTTTTT	CASRLAGGDTGELFF
TRBV19	NA	once	TRBJ2-2	TGTGCCAGTAGCCCCTCTACGGCCGGGGAGCTGTTTTTT	CASSPSTAGELFF
TRBV2	NA	NA	TRBJ2-7	TGTGCCAGCAGCACAGAGCTTACCTACGAGCAGTACTTC	CASSTELTYEQYF
TRBV2	TRBD1	NA	TRBJ1-2	TGTGCCACGGCGGTGTACAGGGGCGATGGCTACACCTTC	CATAVYRGDGYTF
TRBV27	NA	NA	TRBJ2-1	TGTGCCAGCAGTTTATACGGCCAGGGGATCTACAATGAGCAGTTCTTC	CASSLYGQGIYNEQFF
TRBV5-1	NA	NA	TRBJ1-2	TGCGCCAGCAGCGTAGACAGCTATGGCTACACCTTC	CASSVDSYGYTF
TRBV19	NA	NA	TRBJ1-5	TGTGCCAGTAGTATGGCAGGGCCGCCCCAGCATTTT	CASSMAGPPQHF
TRBV25-1	TRBD2	NA	TRBJ2-1	TGTGCCAGCAGTGATCTTAGCGGGAGGGCCAGGGGGGATGAGCAGTTCTTC	CASSDLSGRARGDEQFF
TRBV19	TRBD2	once	TRBJ2-1	TGTGCCAGTAGTACGCCGGGACTAGCGGGAGAGGCTCAGTTCTTC	CASSTPGLAGEAQFF
TRBV19	TRBD1	NA	TRBJ1-2	TGTGCCAGTAGGAACCGGGACAGGGGTAACTATGGCTACACCTTC	CASRNRDRGNYGYTF
TRBV7-2	TRBD1	NA	TRBJ2-7	TGTGCCAGCAGCTTAGCGTCGGACAGGGGCGCCTACGAGCAGTACTTC	CASSLASDRGAYEQYF